A single sample gave rise to the 25 T cell receptor beta chains below, sequenced in a study of somatic mutations in cytotoxic T cells in rheumatoid arthritis. This table comes from immunoSEQ multiplex PCR, and its TCRdb copy is limited to in-frame clones, with some not included. The sample includes roughly 20,000 clones, about four fifths of them seen just once. Sequencing was carried out using CD8+ T cells sorted from blood. The source of these receptors is an adult with rheumatoid arthritis.

V is TRBV2 and J is TRBJ2-7, with TRBD2 as a possible D gene (5 bases). CDR1 SNHLY and CDR2 FYNNEI come from the germline V gene. Trimming cost V 3 bases and J 0 bases, with 15 bases left between them. The CDR3 covers 16 residues. CDR3 sequence (DNA): TGTGCCAGCAGTGAGTCTGGCGGACTGAGCTCCTACGAGCAGTACTTC. This gives the protein CASSESGGLSSYEQYF.

This clone was detected only once. The chain recombines TRBV9 with TRBJ1-2; weak D call: TRBD1 (5 bases). Germline V gives CDR1 SGDLS, CDR2 YYNGEE. Between the trimmed V and J ends, which lost 7 bases and 0 bases, there was a span of 13 bases. CDR3 length: 14 amino acids. The CDR3 protein is CASADAGANYGYTF. As DNA, the CDR3 is TGTGCCAGCGCCGATGCGGGGGCTAACTATGGCTACACCTTC.

This rearrangement joins TRBV7-2 to TRBJ2-7; D gene uncertain. There are 13 residues in the CDR3. Germline V CDR1 and CDR2: SGHTA, FQGNSA. V lost 5 bases, J lost 4 bases, and 12 bases lay in between. The CDR3 DNA sequence: TGTGCCAGCAGCCCCAGCCCCAATTACGAGCAGTACTTC. It yields the protein CASSPSPNYEQYF. The full variable domain, rest sourced from reference TRBV7-2 and TRBJ2-7, is GAGVSQSPSNKVTEKGKDVELRCDPISGHTALYWYRQSLGQGLEFLIYFQGNSAPDKSGLPSDRFSAERTGGSVSTLTIQRTQQEDSAVYLCASSPSPNYEQYFGPGTRLTVT.

This chain uses TRBV6-5 with TRBJ1-1; the D gene is possibly TRBD1 (6 bases). V was clipped by 3 bases and J by 3 bases, with 14 bases between them. CDR1 and CDR2 from the germline V gene are MNHEY and SVGAGI. This CDR3 comprises 15 residues. CDR3 sequence reads: CASSYSQGGYTEAFF. The CDR3 DNA reads TGTGCCAGCAGTTATTCACAGGGAGGGTACACTGAAGCTTTCTTT.

V and J are TRBV6-5 and TRBJ2-1; D possibly corresponds to TRBD1 (5 bases). Germline V gene sequence: CDR1 MNHEY, CDR2 SVGAGI. V gave up 0 bases and J gave up 1 base, with 7 bases separating them. The CDR3 length is 15 residues. In nucleotides, the CDR3 is TGTGCCAGCAGTTACTCGGCAGGGTCCTACAATGAGCAGTTCTTC. Protein: CASSYSAGSYNEQFF.

The chain uses TRBV27 and TRBJ2-1; TRBD1 might be the D (5 bases). The germline V gene encodes CDR1 MNHEY and CDR2 SMNVEV (reference sequence). This CDR3 comprises 14 residues. Deletions cut 3 bases from V and 4 bases from J, with 10 bases between. CDR3 residues: CASSLRQPYNEQFF. The CDR3 DNA follows: TGTGCCAGCAGTTTGCGACAGCCTTACAATGAGCAGTTCTTC.

The chain links TRBV10-3 to TRBJ2-7; D may be TRBD1 (5 bases). Trimming removed 4 bases at V and 3 bases at J, with 10 bases between. The germline V gene has CDR1 ENHRY and CDR2 SYGVKD. The CDR3 sequence is 13 residues long. Here the CDR3 reads CAISVQVNYEQYF. CDR3 DNA sequence: TGTGCCATCAGTGTACAGGTGAACTACGAGCAGTACTTC.

This chain joins TRBV11-2 and TRBJ2-2, with D perhaps matching TRBD2 (6 bases). With 5 bases removed from V and 7 bases from J, the gap between germline ends came to 11 bases. Looked up from germline, CDR1 is SGHAT and CDR2 is FQNNGV. The CDR3 loop spans 13 amino acids. DNA for the CDR3: TGTGCCAGCAGCCCCACCGGGGGCGGGGAGCTGTTTTTT. Its protein product is CASSPTGGGELFF. Supplemented by reference TRBV11-2 and TRBJ2-2, the full variable domain reads EAGVAQSPRYKIIEKRQSVAFWCNPISGHATLYWYQQILGQGPKLLIQFQNNGVVDDSQLPKDRFSAERLKGVDSTLKIQPAKLEDSAVYLCASSPTGGGELFFGEGSRLTVL.

This clone has a single count. The V and J genes are TRBV6-1 and TRBJ1-4, with D possibly TRBD1 on 5 matching bases. Trimming stripped 7 bases from V and 8 bases from J, with 20 bases between. This CDR3 has 15 residues. CDR1 and CDR2 (germline): MNHNS, SASEGT. The CDR3 nucleotides read TGTGCCAGCACCTGGACGTGGGGCGCGAAAGAAAAACTGTTTTTT. Protein sequence: CASTWTWGAKEKLFF.

V is TRBV19 and J is TRBJ1-1; no clear D. Per the germline V gene, CDR1 is LNHDA and CDR2 is SQIVND (reference sequence). Trimming cost V 1 base and J 6 bases, with 9 bases left between them. CDR3 size: 13 residues. The CDR3 coding sequence is TGTGCCAGTAGTATAGTAGGGAGGGCTGAAGCTTTCTTT. Translation: CASSIVGRAEAFF.

The rearrangement joins TRBV27 to TRBJ2-5; D is ambiguous. Per germline, CDR1 MNHEY and CDR2 SMNVEV (reference sequence). V lost 6 bases and J lost 7, with 12 bases in between. The CDR3 runs 12 residues. The CDR3 nucleotides read TGTGCCAGCAGCCATGATGAAGGGACCCAGTACTTC. It yields the protein CASSHDEGTQYF.

V usage is TRBV5-6 and J usage is TRBJ2-3; 7 nucleotides line up with TRBD1. Germline V gene sequence: CDR1 SGHDT, CDR2 YYEEEE. The CDR3 is 15 amino acids. Germline trimming cut 4 bases from V and 1 base from J; bases unmatched to any gene: 6. Here the CDR3 reads CASSIGGARTDTQYF. CDR3 DNA: TGTGCCAGCAGCATAGGGGGCGCCCGCACAGATACGCAGTATTTT. The full variable domain, completed using reference TRBV5-6 and TRBJ2-3, is DAGVTQSPTHLIKTRGQQVTLRCSPKSGHDTVSWYQQALGQGPQFIFQYYEEEERQRGNFPDRFSGHQFPNYSSELNVNALLLGDSALYLCASSIGGARTDTQYFGPGTRLTVL.

DNA of the CDR3: TGTGCCAGCAGCCCGTGGGAGGGCAACACAGATACGCAGTATTTT. The encoded protein is CASSPWEGNTDTQYF. The V and J genes are TRBV7-3 and TRBJ2-3; TRBD2 matches at 7 bases. CDR1 SGHTA and CDR2 FQGTGA come from the germline V gene. This CDR3 has 15 residues. With 5 bases clipped from V and 2 bases from J, the junction kept 7 bases outside the gene matches.

The chain has TRBV25-1 and TRBJ1-1; 7 positions agree with TRBD1. Looked up from germline, CDR1 is MGHDK and CDR2 is SYGVNS. V was pared by 1 base and J by 0 bases, with 11 bases of the junction left unmatched. The CDR3 consists of 18 residues. CDR3 region: CASSEWGARGSMNTEAFF. Here the CDR3 DNA reads TGTGCCAGCAGTGAATGGGGGGCCAGGGGGAGCATGAACACTGAAGCTTTCTTT.

The rearrangement joins TRBV5-6 to TRBJ1-1, with D maybe TRBD1 (5 bases). Germline lookup yields CDR1 SGHDT and CDR2 YYEEEE. The CDR3 has 14 residues. V was trimmed by 4 bases and J by 5 bases, leaving 15 bases between them. The CDR3, as DNA: TGTGCCAGCAGCCTCGGGAGGGGTGGTACTGAAGCTTTCTTT. Its protein is CASSLGRGGTEAFF.

This clone is categorized as medium-sized. The J gene is TRBJ2-2, the V gene TRBV6-4; 10 nucleotides align to TRBD1. CDR3 size: 14 residues. V shed 4 bases, J shed 4 bases, and the junction held 0 bases outside the gene matches. Germline CDR1 reads MRHNA; CDR2 reads SNTAGT. The CDR3 nucleotides are TGTGCCAGCAGTGGGACAGGGGGCACCGGGGAGCTGTTTTTT. This codes for CASSGTGGTGELFF.

The chain couples TRBV27 to TRBJ2-1, with TRBD2 matching 8 bases. V was clipped by 7 bases and J by 0 bases; unmatched bases: 14. The CDR3 runs to 18 residues. Per the germline V gene, CDR1 is MNHEY and CDR2 is SMNVEV (reference sequence). In DNA form, the CDR3 reads TGTGCCAGCATGCCGCTAGCGGGCCCCCTTAGCTCCTACAATGAGCAGTTCTTC. Encoded protein: CASMPLAGPLSSYNEQFF.

This chain uses TRBV7-2 with TRBJ2-7, with 7 bases aligning to TRBD2. This CDR3 is 15 amino acids long. The germline CDR1 and CDR2 sequences are SGHTA and FQGNSA. V gave up 2 bases and J gave up 6 bases; unmatched junction bases: 10. CDR3 coding DNA: TGTGCCAGCAGCTTATCTGCGGGGAGGGATGCCGAGCAGTACTTC. It encodes CASSLSAGRDAEQYF.

CDR3 nucleotides: TGTGCCAGCAGCGTAGAAATGGGAAGCCCTGGAAACACCATATATTTT. This sequence encodes CASSVEMGSPGNTIYF. V is TRBV9 and J is TRBJ1-3; D unresolved. Germline V gene lookup returns CDR1 SGDLS and CDR2 YYNGEE. V was clipped by 0 bases and J by 2 bases, with 12 bases between them. The CDR3 extends over 16 amino acids.

J is TRBJ2-2 and V is TRBV2; 10 bases align to TRBD1. From germline, CDR1 is SNHLY and CDR2 FYNNEI. Unmatched junction bases numbered 7, after V lost 8 bases and J lost 7 bases. This CDR3 spans 14 amino acids. The CDR3 DNA is TGTGCCAGCTTACCGGGACAGGGGTTCGGGGAGCTGTTTTTT. This codes for CASLPGQGFGELFF. Complete variable domain (other parts from reference TRBV2 and TRBJ2-2): EPEVTQTPSHQVTQMGQEVILRCVPISNHLYFYWYRQILGQKVEFLVSFYNNEISEKSEIFDDQFSVERPDGSNFTLKIRSTKLEDSAMYFCASLPGQGFGELFFGEGSRLTVL.

The chain combines TRBV6-1 with TRBJ2-1; 8 nucleotides agree with TRBD2. With 6 bases clipped from V and 0 bases from J, the junction kept 4 bases outside the gene matches. Germline CDR1 MNHNS, CDR2 SASEGT. This CDR3 is built from 15 residues. CDR3 protein: CASRLAESSYNEQFF. DNA for the CDR3: TGTGCCAGCAGACTAGCGGAGAGCTCCTACAATGAGCAGTTCTTC.

The chain combines TRBV7-9 with TRBJ1-1, with D maybe TRBD1 (5 bases). V was pared by 4 bases and J by 5 bases, with 17 bases between. Germline CDR1 and CDR2: SEHNR and FQNEAQ (reference sequence). The CDR3 has 15 residues. This CDR3 is CASSSVAGGRTEAFF. The CDR3, as DNA: TGTGCCAGCAGCTCCGTAGCCGGGGGGAGAACTGAAGCTTTCTTT.

This clone was seen only a few times. The chain joins TRBV25-1 to TRBJ1-2; 7 nucleotides align to TRBD1. Germline-derived CDR1 and CDR2 are MGHDK and SYGVNS. J gave up 8 bases and V 2 bases, and 11 bases lay outside the gene matches. The CDR3 has 15 residues. CDR3 nucleotide sequence: TGTGCCAGCAGTGAACGGGGGACAGCCGGAAGGGGCTACACCTTC. Protein sequence: CASSERGTAGRGYTF.

The chain links TRBV27 to TRBJ2-3, with 11 positions matching TRBD2. The germline gives CDR1 MNHEY, CDR2 SMNVEV (reference sequence). With V trimmed by 5 bases and J by 1 base, 8 bases remained unmatched. The CDR3 is made up of 17 amino acids. CDR3 sequence reads: CASSPPRGLAGTDTQYF. DNA for the CDR3: TGTGCCAGCAGTCCCCCTAGGGGACTAGCGGGCACAGATACGCAGTATTTT.

V is TRBV6-5 and J is TRBJ1-2; D call uncertain. The CDR3 spans 11 residues. Germline-derived CDR1 and CDR2 are MNHEY and SVGAGI. Deletions cut 2 bases from V and 7 bases from J, with 5 bases between. The CDR3 DNA sequence: TGTGCCAGCAGTTACGGCGGTGGCTACACCTTC. Translated: CASSYGGGYTF.